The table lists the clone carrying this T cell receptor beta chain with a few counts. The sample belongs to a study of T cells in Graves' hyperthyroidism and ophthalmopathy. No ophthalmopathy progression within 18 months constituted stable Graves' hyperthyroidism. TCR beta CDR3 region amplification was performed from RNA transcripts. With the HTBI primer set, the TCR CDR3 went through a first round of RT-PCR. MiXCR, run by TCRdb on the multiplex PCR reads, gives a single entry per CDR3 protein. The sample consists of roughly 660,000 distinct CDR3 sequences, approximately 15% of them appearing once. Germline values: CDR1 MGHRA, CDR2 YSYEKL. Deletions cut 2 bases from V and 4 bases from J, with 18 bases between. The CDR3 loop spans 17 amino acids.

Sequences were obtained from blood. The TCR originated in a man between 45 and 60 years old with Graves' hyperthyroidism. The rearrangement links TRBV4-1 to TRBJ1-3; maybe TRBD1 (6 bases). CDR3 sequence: CASSQSLLGADGNTIYF. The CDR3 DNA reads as TGCGCCAGCAGCCAATCCCTCCTGGGGGCGGACGGAAACACCATATATTTT.